The 30 T cell receptor beta chains reported below all come from one sample, sequenced in a study of blood T cell repertoires in COVID-19. Method: immunoSEQ multiplex PCR; TCRdb's copy keeps in-frame clones and lacks some. The repertoire holds 320,000 or so clones, 85% seen once, with around 1.8% in the top ten. Sequenced input: PBMCs or T cells enriched from blood (not recorded which). The receptors come from a woman aged 25 to 45 who had been exposed to COVID-19.

This chain uses TRBV6-5 with TRBJ1-2; 8 nucleotides line up with TRBD1. V was clipped by 3 bases and J by 7 bases; unmatched bases: 10. The CDR3 is 15 amino acids. In germline, CDR1 is MNHEY, CDR2 SVGAGI. The CDR3 is CASSYKGQGLTGYTF. As DNA, the CDR3 is TGTGCCAGCAGTTATAAAGGACAGGGTCTTACTGGCTACACCTTC.

This rearrangement joins TRBV19 to TRBJ1-1; TRBD1 might be the D (6 bases). This CDR3 has 12 residues. Per germline, CDR1 LNHDA and CDR2 SQIVND (reference sequence). Trimming shortened V by 10 bases and J by 5 bases, and 14 bases separated the two germline ends. CDR3 sequence: CATRLGGTEAFF. CDR3 sequence (DNA): TGTGCCACCCGCTTAGGGGGAACTGAAGCTTTCTTT.

This CDR3 is CASSAETGSEQYF. CDR3 nucleotides: TGTGCCAGCAGCGCGGAGACAGGGTCCGAGCAGTACTTC. This chain connects TRBV9 to TRBJ2-7; 7 positions agree with TRBD1. Losses at the gene ends were 3 bases for V and 6 bases for J; bases not matched to a gene: 6. This CDR3 has 13 amino acids. Germline lookup yields CDR1 SGDLS and CDR2 YYNGEE. Full variable domain (rest looked up from reference TRBV9 and TRBJ2-7): DSGVTQTPKHLITATGQRVTLRCSPRSGDLSVYWYQQSLDQGLQFLIQYYNGEERAKGNILERFSAQQFPDLHSELNLSSLELGDSALYFCASSAETGSEQYFGPGTRLTVT.

The sample holds one count of this clone. CDR3 coding DNA: TGTGCCAGCGCCCAACGGGGGGGAAAAACTGAAGCTTTCTTT. It translates to CASAQRGGKTEAFF. The chain has TRBV3-1 (or the pseudogene TRBV3-2) and TRBJ1-1; TRBD1 might be the D (5 bases). This CDR3 region has 14 residues. The germline V gene encodes CDR1 LGHDT and CDR2 YNNKEL (reference sequence). Trimming took 8 bases from V and 5 from J, leaving 18 bases between them.

V and J are TRBV19 and TRBJ2-1, with a possible D match to TRBD1 (6 bases). The germline gives CDR1 LNHDA, CDR2 SQIVND (reference sequence). V was cut by 5 bases and J by 2 bases, with 7 bases left in between. The CDR3 has 13 amino acids. CDR3 residues: CASSDRTYNEQFF. The DNA for the CDR3 is TGTGCCAGTAGTGACAGGACCTACAATGAGCAGTTCTTC. The full variable domain, in which reference TRBV19 and TRBJ2-1 provide the parts outside the CDR3, is DGGITQSPKYLFRKEGQNVTLSCEQNLNHDAMYWYRQDPGQGLRLIYYSQIVNDFQKGDIAEGYSVSREKKESFPLTVTSAQKNPTAFYLCASSDRTYNEQFFGPGTRLTVL.

The chain recombines TRBV6-5 with TRBJ1-4; 9 bases agree with TRBD1. CDR1 MNHEY and CDR2 SVGAGI come from the germline V gene. CDR3 size: 14 residues. The V and J ends lost 6 bases and 10 bases, in that order; junction bases with no gene match: 9. The CDR3 region is CASRPGQGLGKLFF. CDR3 nucleotides: TGTGCCAGCAGGCCGGGACAGGGCCTCGGAAAACTGTTTTTT.

The chain's CDR3 is CASSLVIGQGAYEQYF. The CDR3 DNA follows: TGTGCCAGCAGCTTAGTTATCGGGCAGGGTGCCTACGAGCAGTACTTC. The genes are TRBV11-2 and TRBJ2-7; D is possibly TRBD1 (5 bases). CDR3 length: 16 residues. CDR1 and CDR2 (germline): SGHAT, FQNNGV. V was cut by 1 base and J by 2 bases, with 15 bases left in between.

This clone was detected only a few times. The rearrangement links TRBV30 to TRBJ1-2; possible D gene TRBD1, 5 bases. Germline CDR1 reads GTSNPN; CDR2 reads SVGIG (reference sequence). V lost 5 bases, J lost 5 bases, and 12 bases lay in between. The CDR3 consists of 12 residues. The CDR3 loop is CAWDRRGYGYTF. CDR3 in DNA: TGTGCCTGGGATAGACGGGGGTATGGCTACACCTTC.

The rearrangement joins TRBV5-1 to TRBJ1-6; TRBD1 agrees at 10 bases. CDR3 length: 16 amino acids. Germline CDR1 SGHRS, CDR2 YFSETQ. V shed 1 base, J shed 8 bases, and the junction held 6 bases outside the gene matches. In DNA form, the CDR3 reads TGCGCCAGCAGCTTGTGGCCCGGGACAGGGGATTCACCCCTCCACTTT. Translating gives CASSLWPGTGDSPLHF.

The gene calls are TRBV6-1 and TRBJ2-1; TRBD2 matches at 12 bases. Germline CDR1 is MNHNS and CDR2 is SASEGT. Trimming took 2 bases from V and 10 from J; bases not matched to a gene: 0. The CDR3 is 13 residues long. This chain's CDR3 is CASSELAGGEQFF. The CDR3 nucleotides read TGTGCCAGCAGTGAACTAGCGGGAGGGGAGCAGTTCTTC.

This rearrangement joins TRBV28 to TRBJ1-5, with a possible D match to TRBD1 (5 bases). V was cut by 7 bases and J by 3 bases, with 16 bases left in between. This CDR3 spans 15 amino acids. Germline CDR1 MDHEN, CDR2 SYDVKM. This CDR3 is CASTRRDGLNQPQHF. CDR3 in DNA: TGTGCCAGCACCCGGAGGGACGGCCTCAATCAGCCCCAGCATTTT. Together with reference TRBV28 and TRBJ1-5, the CDR3 gives the full variable domain: DVKVTQSSRYLVKRTGEKVFLECVQDMDHENMFWYRQDPGLGLRLIYFSYDVKMKEKGDIPEGYSVSREKKERFSLILESASTNQTSMYLCASTRRDGLNQPQHFGDGTRLSIL.

The chain is built from TRBV19 and TRBJ1-5, with 8 bases matching TRBD1. Germline V gene sequence: CDR1 LNHDA, CDR2 SQIVND (reference sequence). V was pared by 11 bases and J by 4 bases, with 10 bases of the junction left unmatched. The CDR3 extends over 14 amino acids. The CDR3 protein is CAADGGTGNQPQHF. The CDR3 nucleotides are TGTGCCGCCGACGGGGGGACAGGTAATCAGCCCCAGCATTTT.

The rearrangement links TRBV28 to TRBJ2-2, with TRBD1 identical over 11 bases. The J segment lost 5 bases and the V segment lost 5 bases, leaving 7 bases of the junction unmatched. Germline V gene sequence: CDR1 MDHEN, CDR2 SYDVKM. This CDR3 contains 16 residues. The CDR3 loop reads CASSPDRGPGTGELFF. The CDR3 coding sequence is TGTGCCAGCAGTCCGGACAGGGGGCCAGGGACCGGGGAGCTGTTTTTT.

In DNA form, the CDR3 reads TGCGCCAGCAGCCAAGGGGCGGGACTAGCGGGGACGAACACCGGGGAGCTGTTTTTT. Translation gives CASSQGAGLAGTNTGELFF. This sequence joins TRBV4-1 and TRBJ2-2; 13 bases fit TRBD2. CDR3 length: 19 amino acids. Losses at the gene ends were 1 base for V and 0 bases for J; bases not matched to a gene: 5. CDR1 is MGHRA and CDR2 is YSYEKL in the germline V gene.

In this sample, this clone turned up a few times. The chain carries TRBV28 and TRBJ1-4; 10 nucleotides agree with TRBD1. CDR1 MDHEN and CDR2 SYDVKM come from the germline V gene. The junction had 8 bases not matched to a gene; V was cut back by 4 bases and J by 9 bases. The CDR3 has 15 amino acids. Here the CDR3 DNA reads TGTGCCAGCAGTTCCACGGGACAGGGGCCCCAAAAACTGTTTTTT. Encoded protein: CASSSTGQGPQKLFF.

The chain joins TRBV28 to TRBJ1-3, with 7 bases identical to TRBD1. V was clipped by 8 bases and J by 5 bases; unmatched bases: 12. The CDR3 contains 15 residues. The V gene's germline CDR1 is MDHEN and CDR2 SYDVKM. Written as DNA, the CDR3 is TGTGCCAGCCGGAAACAGGGGCCCGAAAGAAACACCATATATTTT. Translating it yields CASRKQGPERNTIYF.

V gene TRBV19 combines with J gene TRBJ1-1; 7 bases match TRBD1. The CDR3 has 13 residues. With 4 bases clipped from V and 1 base from J, the junction kept 0 bases outside the gene matches. Germline values: CDR1 LNHDA, CDR2 SQIVND (reference sequence). The CDR3 DNA reads as TGTGCCAGTAGTAGGGACAGGAACACTGAAGCTTTCTTT. It is translated as CASSRDRNTEAFF.

The rearrangement joins TRBV3-1 (or the pseudogene TRBV3-2) to TRBJ1-1, with a weak D call TRBD1 (5 bases). Germline V gene data show CDR1 as LGHDT and CDR2 as YNNKEL (reference sequence). The V and J ends lost 0 bases and 2 bases respectively, with 10 bases between them. The CDR3 runs 15 residues. CDR3 nucleotides: TGTGCCAGCAGCCAAGAAGGAGGGGATAACACTGAAGCTTTCTTT. Encoded protein: CASSQEGGDNTEAFF.

In this sample, this clone turned up once. J is TRBJ2-5 and V is TRBV25-1; tentative D call: TRBD1 (6 bases). This CDR3 comprises 14 residues. V was shortened by 3 bases and J by 7 bases, with 15 bases between the two germline ends. The germline gives CDR1 MGHDK, CDR2 SYGVNS. The CDR3 sequence is CASSETGGVVTQYF. The CDR3 coding sequence is TGTGCCAGCAGTGAGACAGGTGGAGTTGTGACCCAGTACTTC. Based on the CDR3 plus reference TRBV25-1 and TRBJ2-5, the full variable domain is EADIYQTPRYLVIGTGKKITLECSQTMGHDKMYWYQQDPGMELHLIHYSYGVNSTEKGDLSSESTVSRIRTEHFPLTLESARPSHTSQYLCASSETGGVVTQYFGPGTRLLVL.

The J gene is TRBJ2-5, the V gene TRBV29-1; weak D call: TRBD1 (6 bases). With 5 bases removed from V and 5 bases from J, the gap between germline ends came to 24 bases. The CDR3 sequence is 16 residues long. Germline V gives CDR1 SQVTM, CDR2 ANQGSEA. CDR3 amino acids: CSVPPKGRGFGETQYF. DNA of the CDR3: TGCAGCGTTCCACCCAAGGGCAGGGGATTCGGGGAGACCCAGTACTTC.

Concerning this clone: With a much larger clone just one base away, this may be a read error. This chain joins TRBV5-6 and TRBJ1-2; 7 bases agree with TRBD1. This CDR3 spans 14 amino acids. The V gene end was trimmed by 2 bases and the J gene end by 5 bases; junction bases not matched to a gene: 6. Germline CDR1 reads SGHDT; CDR2 reads YYEEEE. CDR3 region: CASSFPTGWYGYTF. DNA for the CDR3: TGTGCCAGCAGCTTTCCGACAGGGTGGTATGGCTACACCTTC.

The DNA of the CDR3 is TGTGCCAGCAGTACAGGGACAGTTGGAAACACCATATATTTT. It codes for CASSTGTVGNTIYF. The rearrangement joins TRBV28 to TRBJ1-3, with 7 positions matching TRBD1. The CDR3 extends over 14 amino acids. Germline CDR1 reads MDHEN; CDR2 reads SYDVKM. After removal of 5 bases from V and 3 bases from J, the junction contained 4 bases not matched to a gene.

The chain has TRBV20-1 and TRBJ1-2; TRBD1 matches 7 bases. Trimming took 4 bases from V and 6 from J; bases not matched to a gene: 2. Germline-derived CDR1 and CDR2 are DFQATT and SNEGSKA (reference sequence). The CDR3 runs to 11 residues. CDR3: CSAKGANGYTF. CDR3 coding DNA: TGCAGTGCTAAGGGGGCGAATGGCTACACCTTC.

This clone was seen only a few times. The chain uses TRBV7-9 and TRBJ2-1, with a possible D match to TRBD1 (5 bases). V lost 5 bases and J lost 7, with 12 bases in between. This CDR3 contains 13 residues. CDR1 SEHNR and CDR2 FQNEAQ come from the germline V gene (reference sequence). CDR3 sequence reads: CASSHTQVNEQFF. In nucleotides, the CDR3 is TGTGCCAGCAGCCACACACAGGTTAATGAGCAGTTCTTC.

Ten or more counts support this clone. The chain employs TRBV28 and TRBJ1-5; a possible D gene is TRBD1 (6 bases). The CDR3 totals 13 residues. V lost 9 bases to trimming and J lost 2 bases, with 11 bases between them. CDR1 is MDHEN, CDR2 SYDVKM, per germline. The CDR3 DNA is TGTGCCAGTTACAGGGATGGCAATCAGCCCCAGCATTTT. This codes for CASYRDGNQPQHF.

There are a few counts of this clone. The chain combines TRBV4-2 with TRBJ1-3; 7 nucleotides align to TRBD1. V lost 4 bases and J lost 1; bases outside the gene matches: 1. Germline V gene lookup returns CDR1 LGHNA and CDR2 YNFKEQ. The CDR3 runs to 14 residues. This CDR3 is CASSRDRSGNTIYF. CDR3 nucleotide sequence: TGTGCCAGCAGCCGGGACAGATCTGGAAACACCATATATTTT.

This chain joins TRBV6-1 and TRBJ1-1; 8 nucleotides line up with TRBD1. With 0 bases clipped from V and 3 bases from J, the junction kept 9 bases outside the gene matches. This CDR3 has 17 residues. Germline V CDR1 and CDR2: MNHNS, SASEGT. The CDR3 sequence: CASSEAPPTGVDTEAFF. DNA for the CDR3: TGTGCCAGCAGTGAAGCGCCTCCGACAGGGGTCGACACTGAAGCTTTCTTT.

DNA for the CDR3: TGTGCCAGCAGCTTAGTCAGTACGTGGGGGACAGGGAACACCGGGGAGCTGTTTTTT. Translating it yields CASSLVSTWGTGNTGELFF. The rearrangement joins TRBV7-9 to TRBJ2-2; 8 nucleotides match TRBD1. Germline V gene data show CDR1 as SEHNR and CDR2 as FQNEAQ (reference sequence). The CDR3 is 19 amino acids. V shed 1 base and J 1 base; nucleotides not matched to a gene: 11.

The V gene is TRBV13, the J gene TRBJ1-1; unclear D gene. Germline loops: CDR1 PRHDT, CDR2 FYEKMQ (reference sequence). The CDR3 totals 14 residues. V was trimmed by 5 bases and J by 1 base, leaving 11 bases between them. This CDR3 reads CASSPSPGNTEAFF. The CDR3 DNA reads TGTGCCAGCAGCCCCTCCCCCGGGAACACTGAAGCTTTCTTT. Full variable domain (remainder filled in from reference TRBV13 and TRBJ1-1): AAGVIQSPRHLIKEKRETATLKCYPIPRHDTVYWYQQGPGQDPQFLISFYEKMQSDKGSIPDRFSAQQFSDYHSELNMSSLELGDSALYFCASSPSPGNTEAFFGQGTRLTVV.

V gene TRBV19 combines with J gene TRBJ1-5; 11 positions match TRBD1. Losses at the gene ends were 8 bases for V and 7 bases for J; bases not matched to a gene: 7. CDR3 size: 14 residues. Germline values: CDR1 LNHDA, CDR2 SQIVND (reference sequence). The CDR3 DNA sequence: TGTGCCAGTTCCGGGACAGGGGGAAAACAGCCCCAGCATTTT. Its protein product is CASSGTGGKQPQHF.